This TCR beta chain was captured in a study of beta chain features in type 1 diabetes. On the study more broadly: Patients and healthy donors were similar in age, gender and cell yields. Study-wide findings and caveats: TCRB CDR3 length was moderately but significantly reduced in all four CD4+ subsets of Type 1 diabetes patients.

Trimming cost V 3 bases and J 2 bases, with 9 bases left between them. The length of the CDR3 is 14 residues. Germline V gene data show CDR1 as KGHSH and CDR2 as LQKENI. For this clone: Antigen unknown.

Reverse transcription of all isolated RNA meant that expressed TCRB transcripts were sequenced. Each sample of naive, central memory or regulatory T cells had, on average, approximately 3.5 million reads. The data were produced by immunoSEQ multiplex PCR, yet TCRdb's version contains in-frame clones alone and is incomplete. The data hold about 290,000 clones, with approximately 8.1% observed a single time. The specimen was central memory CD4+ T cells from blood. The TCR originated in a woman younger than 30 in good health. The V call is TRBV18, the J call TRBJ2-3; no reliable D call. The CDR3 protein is CASSPRRHTDTQYF. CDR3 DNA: TGTGCCAGCTCACCGCGACGACACACAGATACGCAGTATTTT. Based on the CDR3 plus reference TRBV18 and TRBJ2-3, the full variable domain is NAGVMQNPRHLVRRRGQEARLRCSPMKGHSHVYWYRQLPEEGLKFMVYLQKENIIDESGMPKERFSAEFPKEGPSILRIQQVVRGDSAAYFCASSPRRHTDTQYFGPGTRLTVL.